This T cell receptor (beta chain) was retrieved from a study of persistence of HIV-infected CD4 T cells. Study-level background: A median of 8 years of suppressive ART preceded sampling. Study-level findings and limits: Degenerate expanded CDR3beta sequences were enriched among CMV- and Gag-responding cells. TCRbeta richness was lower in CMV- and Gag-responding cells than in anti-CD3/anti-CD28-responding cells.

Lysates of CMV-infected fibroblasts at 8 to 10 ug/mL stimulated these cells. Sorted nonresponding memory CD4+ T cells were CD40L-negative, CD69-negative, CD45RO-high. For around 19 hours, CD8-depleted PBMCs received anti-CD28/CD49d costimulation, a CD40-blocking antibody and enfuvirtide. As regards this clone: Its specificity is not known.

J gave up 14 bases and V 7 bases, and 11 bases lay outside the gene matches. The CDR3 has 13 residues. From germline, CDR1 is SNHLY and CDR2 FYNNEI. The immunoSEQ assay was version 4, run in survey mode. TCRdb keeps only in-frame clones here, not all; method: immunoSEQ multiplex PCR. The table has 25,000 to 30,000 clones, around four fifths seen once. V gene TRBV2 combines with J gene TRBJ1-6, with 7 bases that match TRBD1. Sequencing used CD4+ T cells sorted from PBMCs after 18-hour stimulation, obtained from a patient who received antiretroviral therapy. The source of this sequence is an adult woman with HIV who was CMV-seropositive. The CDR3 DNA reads TGTGCCAGCACCCAGGGGGGACCAACTACCCTCCACTTT. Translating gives CASTQGGPTTLHF.